A single sample is the source of the 5 T cell receptor beta chains below, sequenced in a study of response to subunit inactivated influenza vaccine (dated by TCRdb to the late 2010s). Libraries came from RT-PCR. Data came from an Illumina HiSeq 2500. TCRdb reprocessed the public reads (quality trimming at Q25 with fastp, clone calling with MiXCR) and kept in-frame beta chains. Every distinct CDR3 protein forms one entry, paired with its most common genes and DNA. The sample has around 600,000 distinct CDR3 sequences on record, about 11% of them singletons. The top ten constitute 9.5% to 12% of the sample. In addition, the sample was reused for a study of T cells expressing NK-cell markers. Per the second study: TCR beta cDNA libraries were made by 5'RACE template switching that added a universal primer site and unique molecular identifiers.

The sample here was PBMCs from blood, taken on the day of vaccination. The origin of the receptors is a man aged 45-60 years who received an inactivated influenza vaccine. Donor details come from another sample of the same person, matched by shared clones.

V gene TRBV5-5 combines with J gene TRBJ2-3, with 9 bases fitting TRBD2. Germline V gives CDR1 SGHKS, CDR2 YYEKEE (reference sequence). Germline trimming cut 1 base from V and 4 bases from J; bases unmatched to any gene: 7. The CDR3 loop spans 16 amino acids. The CDR3 is CASSLIGLATPDTQYF. CDR3 nucleotide sequence: TGTGCCAGCAGCTTGATTGGACTAGCGACCCCAGATACGCAGTATTTT.

This clonotype turned up a few times. CDR3 coding DNA: TGCGCCAGCAGCTTGGGTCCGGGAAGAAATCAGCCCCAGCATTTT. Amino acids: CASSLGPGRNQPQHF. V gene TRBV5-1 combines with J gene TRBJ1-5, with D uncertain. Trimming stripped 0 bases from V and 4 bases from J, with 11 bases between. Germline V gives CDR1 SGHRS, CDR2 YFSETQ. The CDR3 runs 15 residues.

The J gene is TRBJ2-5, the V gene TRBV19, with 8 bases lining up with TRBD1. The trim removed 6 bases at V and 2 bases at J, leaving 5 bases unmatched. The germline gives CDR1 LNHDA, CDR2 SQIVND (reference sequence). This CDR3 has 14 amino acids. DNA for the CDR3: TGTGCCAGTAGCCGGGACAGGTATCAAGAGACCCAGTACTTC. Translation gives CASSRDRYQETQYF.

The CDR3 nucleotides are TGTGCCAGCAATCCGGATCTGCAGGATGGCTACACCTTC. This gives the protein CASNPDLQDGYTF. V and J are TRBV2 and TRBJ1-2, with no clear D. Germline V gene sequence: CDR1 SNHLY, CDR2 FYNNEI. Deletions cut 7 bases from V and 6 bases from J, with 15 bases between. The CDR3 loop spans 13 amino acids.

This rearrangement joins TRBV6-5 to TRBJ2-7; D unresolved. CDR3 length equals 17 residues. V was clipped by 0 bases and J by 5 bases, with 20 bases between them. The germline V gene encodes CDR1 MNHEY and CDR2 SVGAGI. For the CDR3, the DNA is TGTGCCAGCAGTTACTCGATTCGTGATGGAGTACGAAACGAGCAGTACTTC. It is translated as CASSYSIRDGVRNEQYF.